A selection of T cell receptor beta chains follows, all from one sample in a study of control samples from healthy donors and cancer patients. TCRdb's copy holds only in-frame clones and misses some; the assay was immunoSEQ multiplex PCR. The sample records under 450,000 clones, 75% to 95% being singletons. Sequencing was done on a sample of PBMCs. The receptors come from a man aged 40-49 years with head and neck cancer. The CDR3 runs from the conserved cysteine through the conserved F or W. D genes are given only for firm matches. Size is stated for part of the rows, as once, few or many counts, or as a class when the clone is expanded.

J gene: TRBJ1-5
D gene: .
V gene: TRBV9
clone size: .
CDR3 protein: CASSVGPQQPQHF
CDR3 DNA: TGTGCCAGCAGCGTAGGCCCCCAACAGCCCCAGCATTTT

J gene: TRBJ1-3
D gene: .
V gene: TRBV7-6
clone size: .
CDR3 protein: CASSLGDNSGNTIYF
CDR3 DNA: TGTGCCAGCAGCTTAGGAGACAACTCTGGAAACACCATATATTTT

J gene: TRBJ2-7
D gene: .
V gene: TRBV6-1
clone size: once
CDR3 protein: CASSGPPGTLHYEQYF
CDR3 DNA: TGTGCCAGCAGTGGCCCGCCCGGGACACTCCATTACGAGCAGTACTTC

J gene: TRBJ2-2
D gene: TRBD1
V gene: TRBV5-1
clone size: .
CDR3 protein: CASSPGTGPGELFF
CDR3 DNA: TGCGCCAGCAGCCCCGGGACAGGGCCCGGGGAGCTGTTTTTT

J gene: TRBJ1-3
D gene: .
V gene: TRBV4-1
clone size: .
CDR3 protein: CASSQGGPRFSGNTIYF
CDR3 DNA: TGCGCCAGCAGCCAGGGGGGGCCCCGTTTCTCTGGAAACACCATATATTTT

J gene: TRBJ2-3
D gene: .
V gene: TRBV7-9
clone size: few
CDR3 protein: CASSLRQGADTQYF
CDR3 DNA: TGTGCCAGCAGCCTAAGGCAGGGTGCAGATACGCAGTATTTT

J gene: TRBJ1-3
D gene: TRBD1
V gene: TRBV28
clone size: once
CDR3 protein: CASSTPGQGAHGFHTIYF
CDR3 DNA: TGTGCCAGCAGTACCCCGGGACAGGGGGCGCATGGGTTTCACACCATATATTTT

J gene: TRBJ1-5
D gene: .
V gene: TRBV19
clone size: .
CDR3 protein: CASTPGQGPDQPQHF
CDR3 DNA: TGTGCCAGTACCCCGGGGCAGGGGCCCGATCAGCCCCAGCATTTT

J gene: TRBJ1-4
D gene: TRBD1
V gene: TRBV4-1
clone size: .
CDR3 protein: CASSQVGTANEKLFF
CDR3 DNA: TGCGCCAGCAGCCAAGTTGGGACAGCTAATGAAAAACTGTTTTTT

J gene: TRBJ2-7
D gene: TRBD1
V gene: TRBV5-8
clone size: .
CDR3 protein: CASSHNLFPQGDYEQYF
CDR3 DNA: TGTGCCAGCAGCCACAACCTTTTTCCACAGGGGGATTACGAGCAGTACTTC

J gene: TRBJ2-1
D gene: .
V gene: TRBV28
clone size: few
CDR3 protein: CASSPAGAGRQYNEQFF
CDR3 DNA: TGTGCCAGCAGCCCTGCCGGGGCGGGGCGTCAATACAATGAGCAGTTCTTC

J gene: TRBJ2-1
D gene: TRBD2
V gene: TRBV2
clone size: .
CDR3 protein: CASIGWSGGAGNEQFF
CDR3 DNA: TGTGCCAGCATTGGGTGGAGCGGGGGGGCTGGGAATGAGCAGTTCTTC

J gene: TRBJ2-1
D gene: .
V gene: TRBV6-2/TRBV6-3
clone size: .
CDR3 protein: CASGRTKSNEQFF
CDR3 DNA: TGTGCCAGCGGCCGGACTAAATCCAATGAGCAGTTCTTC

J gene: TRBJ1-5
D gene: TRBD1
V gene: TRBV27
clone size: .
CDR3 protein: CATTAGGDQPQHF
CDR3 DNA: TGTGCCACCACGGCAGGGGGCGATCAGCCCCAGCATTTT

J gene: TRBJ1-2
D gene: .
V gene: TRBV28
clone size: .
CDR3 protein: CASMSRGRGYTF
CDR3 DNA: TGTGCCAGCATGAGCCGGGGCCGCGGCTACACCTTC

J gene: TRBJ2-1
D gene: .
V gene: TRBV6-5
clone size: .
CDR3 protein: CASSFIQGSEQFF
CDR3 DNA: TGTGCCAGCAGTTTTATACAGGGAAGTGAGCAGTTCTTC

J gene: TRBJ2-3
D gene: .
V gene: TRBV9
clone size: .
CDR3 protein: CASSVERTADTQYF
CDR3 DNA: TGTGCCAGCAGCGTAGAAAGGACAGCAGATACGCAGTATTTT

J gene: TRBJ2-2
D gene: TRBD2
V gene: TRBV30
clone size: .
CDR3 protein: CAWDKGGGRTGELFF
CDR3 DNA: TGTGCCTGGGACAAAGGCGGGGGACGCACCGGGGAGCTGTTTTTT

J gene: TRBJ2-1
D gene: .
V gene: TRBV7-3
clone size: .
CDR3 protein: CASSQGNYNEQFF
CDR3 DNA: TGTGCCAGCAGCCAAGGGAATTACAATGAGCAGTTCTTC

J gene: TRBJ1-1
D gene: .
V gene: TRBV6-6
clone size: .
CDR3 protein: CASSYRLNTEAFF
CDR3 DNA: TGTGCCAGCAGTTACAGGCTGAACACTGAAGCTTTCTTT

J gene: TRBJ2-2
D gene: TRBD2
V gene: TRBV30
clone size: .
CDR3 protein: CAWGPGLAIPGELFF
CDR3 DNA: TGTGCCTGGGGACCGGGACTAGCGATTCCCGGGGAGCTGTTTTTT

J gene: TRBJ2-7
D gene: .
V gene: TRBV25-1
clone size: .
CDR3 protein: CASSEGGSTAYEQYF
CDR3 DNA: TGTGCCAGCAGTGAAGGGGGGAGTACCGCCTACGAGCAGTACTTC

J gene: TRBJ1-2
D gene: .
V gene: TRBV5-7
clone size: .
CDR3 protein: CASSPPVGVNYGYTF
CDR3 DNA: TGTGCCAGCAGCCCCCCTGTGGGAGTTAACTATGGCTACACCTTC

J gene: TRBJ2-1
D gene: .
V gene: TRBV7-2
clone size: .
CDR3 protein: CASSLRGDEQFF
CDR3 DNA: TGTGCCAGCAGCTTAAGAGGGGATGAGCAGTTCTTC

J gene: TRBJ2-7
D gene: .
V gene: TRBV20-1
clone size: .
CDR3 protein: CSAGTNEQYF
CDR3 DNA: TGCAGTGCCGGGACGAACGAGCAGTACTTC

J gene: TRBJ2-5
D gene: TRBD2
V gene: TRBV3-1/TRBV3-2
clone size: .
CDR3 protein: CASSVAGGLETQYF
CDR3 DNA: TGTGCCAGCAGCGTAGCGGGAGGCTTGGAGACCCAGTACTTC

J gene: TRBJ2-2
D gene: .
V gene: TRBV7-3
clone size: .
CDR3 protein: CASSPNSRVNTGELFF
CDR3 DNA: TGTGCCAGCAGCCCGAACTCCAGGGTGAACACCGGGGAGCTGTTTTTT

J gene: TRBJ2-7
D gene: TRBD2
V gene: TRBV5-4
clone size: .
CDR3 protein: CASSSPSGRAYEQYF
CDR3 DNA: TGTGCCAGCAGCTCCCCTAGCGGGAGGGCCTACGAGCAGTACTTC

J gene: TRBJ1-1
D gene: .
V gene: TRBV6-5
clone size: .
CDR3 protein: CASSYSNTEAFF
CDR3 DNA: TGTGCCAGCAGTTACTCGAACACTGAAGCTTTCTTT

J gene: TRBJ2-2
D gene: .
V gene: TRBV19
clone size: .
CDR3 protein: CASSRLSNTGELFF
CDR3 DNA: TGTGCCAGTAGTAGACTCTCGAACACCGGGGAGCTGTTTTTT

J gene: TRBJ1-1
D gene: .
V gene: TRBV7-2
clone size: .
CDR3 protein: CASSDSVFRGGEAFF
CDR3 DNA: TGTGCCAGCAGCGACTCGGTGTTTCGGGGTGGCGAAGCTTTCTTT

J gene: TRBJ2-5
D gene: .
V gene: TRBV9
clone size: .
CDR3 protein: CASSVGGTTLETQYF
CDR3 DNA: TGTGCCAGCAGCGTAGGTGGGACAACACTAGAGACCCAGTACTTC

J gene: TRBJ2-5
D gene: TRBD1
V gene: TRBV29-1
clone size: .
CDR3 protein: CSVRTGGMETQYF
CDR3 DNA: TGCAGCGTTCGGACAGGTGGTATGGAGACCCAGTACTTC

J gene: TRBJ2-7
D gene: TRBD2
V gene: TRBV28
clone size: .
CDR3 protein: CASRVSGEPYEQYF
CDR3 DNA: TGTGCCAGCAGGGTTAGCGGGGAACCCTACGAGCAGTACTTC

J gene: TRBJ2-3
D gene: .
V gene: TRBV2
clone size: once
CDR3 protein: CASSEPPAERQYF
CDR3 DNA: TGTGCCAGCAGTGAACCGCCCGCAGAGAGGCAGTATTTT

J gene: TRBJ1-1
D gene: .
V gene: TRBV12-3/TRBV12-4
clone size: .
CDR3 protein: CASSLLRGTEAFF
CDR3 DNA: TGTGCCAGCAGTTTATTGCGAGGCACTGAAGCTTTCTTT

J gene: TRBJ1-6
D gene: .
V gene: TRBV12-3/TRBV12-4
clone size: .
CDR3 protein: CASSLEGESPLHF
CDR3 DNA: TGTGCCAGCAGTTTAGAAGGGGAGTCACCCCTCCACTTT

J gene: TRBJ2-7
D gene: .
V gene: TRBV6-1
clone size: .
CDR3 protein: CASSEVGVSYEQYF
CDR3 DNA: TGTGCCAGCAGTGAAGTCGGTGTCTCCTACGAGCAGTACTTC

J gene: TRBJ2-7
D gene: .
V gene: TRBV12-3/TRBV12-4
clone size: .
CDR3 protein: CASSLDRAYEQYF
CDR3 DNA: TGTGCCAGCAGTTTAGACAGGGCCTACGAGCAGTACTTC

J gene: TRBJ1-1
D gene: .
V gene: TRBV19
clone size: few
CDR3 protein: CASSIGRDPTEAFF
CDR3 DNA: TGTGCCAGTAGTATAGGACGGGATCCCACTGAAGCTTTCTTT

J gene: TRBJ1-1
D gene: .
V gene: TRBV13
clone size: .
CDR3 protein: CASSSPFRVNTEAFF
CDR3 DNA: TGTGCCAGCAGCTCCCCGTTTCGGGTGAACACTGAAGCTTTCTTT

J gene: TRBJ2-2
D gene: .
V gene: TRBV18
clone size: .
CDR3 protein: CASSPFGSTGELFF
CDR3 DNA: TGTGCCAGCTCACCTTTCGGGAGTACCGGGGAGCTGTTTTTT

J gene: TRBJ1-4
D gene: TRBD1
V gene: TRBV15
clone size: .
CDR3 protein: CATSTTKGQGGEKLFF
CDR3 DNA: TGTGCCACCAGCACTACGAAGGGACAGGGTGGTGAAAAACTGTTTTTT

J gene: TRBJ1-1
D gene: TRBD1
V gene: TRBV7-9
clone size: .
CDR3 protein: CASSRTGGGFVTEAFF
CDR3 DNA: TGTGCCAGCAGCCGTACAGGGGGCGGTTTTGTCACTGAAGCTTTCTTT